The sequence of this T cell receptor (beta chain) was determined in a study of metastatic and nonmetastatic thyroid tumors. Turning to the study itself: Across peripheral blood and tumor or nodule tissue samples taken from malignant and benign thyroid patients, the repertoires were compared with one another.

As handled by the study authors: A papillary thyroid cancer distant-metastasis classifier was built from CDR3 differences across clinicopathological groups. With MiXCR, TCRdb reprocessed the PCR reads. Clone size and V and J calls follow TCRdb, not the original study. The table includes approximately 34,000 clones, over 15% detected once. This clone has ten or more counts. The antigen remains undetermined. The entire patient cohort was treatment-naive prior to thyroid surgery. V shed 0 bases and J shed 1 base, with 3 bases lying between them. The CDR3 is 13 amino acids. General study points: When malignant thyroid tumors were compared with benign nodules, TCR beta diversity was reportedly significantly higher in the malignant tumors. This held in both blood and tumor samples.

This TCR derives from a female donor with papillary thyroid cancer or a benign thyroid nodule (not recorded which). Some clones in this sample may be carry-over from other donors' samples. V usage is TRBV12-3 or TRBV12-4 and J usage is TRBJ1-1; the D is unclear. The specimen sequenced was blood. CDR3 loop: CASSLAENTEAFF. In DNA form, the CDR3 reads TGTGCCAGCAGTTTAGCAGAGAACACTGAAGCTTTCTTT.